What follows describes a single T cell receptor beta chain. These data are taken from a study of CD8+CD57+ T cells in acquired aplastic anemia. Study as a whole: An average of 3.2 ug of DNA was obtained from sorted CD4+ and CD8+ cells. For CD4+ cells, healthy donors had an average of approximately 9.8 million reads.

Between the trimmed V and J ends, which lost 5 bases and 8 bases, there was a span of 15 bases. Germline V gene data show CDR1 as SGHVS and CDR2 as FQNEAQ. There are 14 residues in the CDR3. Investigators profiled TCR beta VDJ and CDR3 from genomic DNA template. From the reads, TCRdb called clonotypes with MiXCR, one entry per CDR3 protein. Here the sample spans a few hundred thousand distinct CDR3 sequences, over 60% being singletons. This sequence originates from a human donor in good health. The chain recombines TRBV7-8 with TRBJ1-4, with D tentatively TRBD1 (6 bases). The sample taken for sequencing was sorted CD4+, CD8+, or CD8+CD57+ T cells (not recorded which) from PBMCs. Written as DNA, the CDR3 is TGTGCCAGCAGCCCCGGACAGTTGAGGGAAAAACTGTTTTTT. It codes for CASSPGQLREKLFF.